This T cell receptor (beta chain) emerged from a study of cytomegalovirus exposure and HLA in healthy donors. The study, taken as a whole, reports: A few chains tied to CMV proved CMV antigen-specific in vitro. A classifier reportedly called cytomegalovirus status with high sensitivity and specificity. Cytomegalovirus-associated status was assigned to more than 150 TCR beta chains.

In germline, CDR1 is SGHRS, CDR2 YFSETQ. Trimming left V 2 bases short and J 1 base short, with 12 bases between. The CDR3 contains 15 residues. Here immunoSEQ multiplex PCR was the method, and the copy in TCRdb shows in-frame clones only, minus some. Of 120,000 to 150,000 clones in the sample, about nine tenths were seen once. Of note for this clone: What it binds is unknown.

This chain connects TRBV5-1 to TRBJ1-1; no clear D gene. The TCR comes from a man between 18 and 29 years old in good health and CMV-seronegative. Sequencing used PBMCs. The CDR3 DNA reads TGCGCCAGCAGCTTTGACCCCGCGGGGAACACTGAAGCTTTCTTT. It codes for CASSFDPAGNTEAFF.